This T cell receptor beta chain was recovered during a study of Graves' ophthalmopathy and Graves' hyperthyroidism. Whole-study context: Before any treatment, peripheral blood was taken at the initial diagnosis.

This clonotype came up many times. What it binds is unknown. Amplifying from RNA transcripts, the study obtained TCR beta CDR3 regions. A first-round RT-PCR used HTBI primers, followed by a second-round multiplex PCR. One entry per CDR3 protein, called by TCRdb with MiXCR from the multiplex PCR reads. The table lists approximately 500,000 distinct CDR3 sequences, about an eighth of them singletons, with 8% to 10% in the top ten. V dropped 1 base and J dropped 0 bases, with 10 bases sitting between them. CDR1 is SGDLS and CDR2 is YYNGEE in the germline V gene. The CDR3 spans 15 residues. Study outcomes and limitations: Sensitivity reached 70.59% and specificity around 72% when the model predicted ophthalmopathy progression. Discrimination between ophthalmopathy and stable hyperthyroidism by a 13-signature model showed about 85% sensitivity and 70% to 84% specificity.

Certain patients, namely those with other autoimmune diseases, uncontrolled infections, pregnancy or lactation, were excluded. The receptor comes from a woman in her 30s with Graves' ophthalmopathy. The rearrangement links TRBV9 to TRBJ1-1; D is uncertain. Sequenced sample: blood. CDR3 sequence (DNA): TGTGCCAGCAGCGTAAGTCTGACTATGAACACTGAAGCTTTCTTT. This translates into CASSVSLTMNTEAFF.